One sample yielded the 4 T cell receptor beta chains listed below, sequenced in a study of cytomegalovirus exposure and HLA in healthy donors. The PCR had 60 Vbeta and 13 Jbeta primers. Profiled with immunoSEQ multiplex PCR; TCRdb holds only in-frame clones, not every one. The table records approximately 160,000 clones, about 84% of them present only once. The sample was PBMCs. Every receptor here comes from a man in his late teens or twenties in good health and CMV-seronegative.

The V and J genes are TRBV9 and TRBJ2-5; TRBD1 matches at 9 bases. Germline CDR1 reads SGDLS; CDR2 reads YYNGEE. The CDR3 covers 17 residues. Unmatched junction bases numbered 15, after V lost 4 bases and J lost 5 bases. CDR3 coding DNA: TGTGCCAGCAGCCCCCGGGGACAGGGAGGATCGGGGGAGACCCAGTACTTC. This sequence encodes CASSPRGQGGSGETQYF.

The chain joins TRBV2 to TRBJ1-3; TRBD1 is a possible D gene (6 bases). Trimming left V 4 bases short and J 0 bases short, with 13 bases between. The germline V gene has CDR1 SNHLY and CDR2 FYNNEI. This CDR3 region has 16 residues. The CDR3 sequence: CASSVGHSSSGNTIYF. Written as DNA, the CDR3 is TGTGCCAGCAGTGTGGGACACTCGAGCTCTGGAAACACCATATATTTT.

J is TRBJ1-1 and V is TRBV5-1; D call uncertain. The CDR3 totals 13 residues. V lost 4 bases and J 1 base, leaving 8 bases between the germline ends. Germline lookup yields CDR1 SGHRS and CDR2 YFSETQ. The CDR3, as DNA: TGCGCCAGCAGCAGCGACCCGAACACTGAAGCTTTCTTT. It translates to CASSSDPNTEAFF.

The chain couples TRBV7-2 to TRBJ2-5; no firm D call. The CDR3 is 15 amino acids. Trimming took 1 base from V and 5 from J, leaving 14 bases between them. CDR1 and CDR2 (germline): SGHTA, FQGNSA. The CDR3 loop is CASSLDASVVETQYF. The CDR3 DNA follows: TGTGCCAGCAGCTTAGATGCTAGTGTCGTGGAGACCCAGTACTTC.